This is a list of T cell receptor beta chains from one sample in a study of blood T cell repertoires in COVID-19. Generated by immunoSEQ multiplex PCR, the TCRdb table keeps only in-frame clones and is missing some. This repertoire shows over 100,000 clones, around 84% found once; its top ten account for around 4%. The sample was peripheral blood. These TCRs come from a human donor in a cohort sampled during active COVID-19. CDR3s include the opening cysteine and the closing phenylalanine or tryptophan. The D gene is left open where the match is weak. Not all rows give a size; the values are once, few, many and, for expanded clones, a class.

TRBD1 | TRBJ2-5 | TRBV19 | NA | TGTGCCAGTCGGGGCGGACAGGGCCGAAAGGGCTTGGAACAAGAGACCCAGTACTTC | CASRGGQGRKGLEQETQYF
TRBD1 | TRBJ2-2 | TRBV3-1/TRBV3-2 | NA | TGTGCCAGCAGCCAGCTGGGACAGGCCCCCTTTGGGGAGCTGTTTTTT | CASSQLGQAPFGELFF
NA | TRBJ1-3 | TRBV13 | NA | TGTGCCAGCATAGGGGAAAACACCATATATTTT | CASIGENTIYF
NA | TRBJ2-5 | TRBV18 | NA | TGTGCCAGCTCACCATCTACGTCAAGCGGGCAAGAGACCCAGTACTTC | CASSPSTSSGQETQYF
NA | TRBJ2-5 | TRBV5-1 | once | TGCGCCAGCAGCGATTACAGGGAGGGGACGGGAGAGACCCAGTACTTC | CASSDYREGTGETQYF
NA | TRBJ1-4 | TRBV5-3 | NA | TGTGCCAGAAGCTTGTACGGACACCCAGCAACTAATGAAAAACTGTTTTTT | CARSLYGHPATNEKLFF
TRBD1 | TRBJ2-7 | TRBV2 | NA | TGTGCCAGCAGTGACCCGGGACAGGGGGTCGAGCAGTACTTC | CASSDPGQGVEQYF
TRBD1 | TRBJ1-2 | TRBV12-5 | NA | TGTGCTAGTGGTCTTTCCGGACAGGGCAACTATGGCTACACCTTC | CASGLSGQGNYGYTF
NA | TRBJ1-2 | TRBV19 | NA | TGTGCCAGTAGGACGGCAGGGAGGACGGGCAACTATGGCTACACCTTC | CASRTAGRTGNYGYTF
NA | TRBJ2-1 | TRBV6-5 | NA | TGTGCCAGCAGACCCGACAGAAAGCAGTTCTTC | CASRPDRKQFF
TRBD1 | TRBJ1-6 | TRBV6-2/TRBV6-3 | NA | TGTGCCAGCAGTTACGCCGCAGGGGGCTCTTCACCCCTCCACTTT | CASSYAAGGSSPLHF
TRBD2 | TRBJ2-2 | TRBV7-2 | NA | TGTGCCAGCAGGCCCGGGGGGGGCAGGACCGGGGAGCTGTTTTTT | CASRPGGGRTGELFF
NA | TRBJ1-2 | TRBV2 | NA | TGTGCCAGCAGGAACTGGGCCCGCCCGGCTGGCACCTTC | CASRNWARPAGTF
NA | TRBJ1-6 | TRBV14 | few | TGTGCCAGCAGCCCTTTTAGCAATTCACCCCTCCACTTT | CASSPFSNSPLHF
NA | TRBJ1-1 | TRBV6-2/TRBV6-3 | NA | TGTGCCAGCAGTTACGGGGAGCTTGAAGCTTTCTTT | CASSYGELEAFF
TRBD2 | TRBJ2-1 | TRBV9 | NA | TGTGCCAGCAGCCCTATAGCGGGGGGGCCCAATGAGCAGTTCTTC | CASSPIAGGPNEQFF
TRBD1 | TRBJ1-2 | TRBV5-1 | NA | TGCGCCAGCAGCAGGGACAGGGGGCGTGAATATGGCTACACCTTC | CASSRDRGREYGYTF
NA | TRBJ1-2 | TRBV13 | NA | TGTGCCAGCTCTCTCCGAGGAGGTCCTTATGGCTACACCTTC | CASSLRGGPYGYTF
NA | TRBJ2-3 | TRBV5-8 | NA | TGTGCCAGCAGGAGGTCCACAGATACGCAGTATTTT | CASRRSTDTQYF
NA | TRBJ1-4 | TRBV6-1 | NA | TGTGCCAGCAGTGAACGGCCTCGACAGAATGAAAAACTGTTTTTT | CASSERPRQNEKLFF
TRBD1 | TRBJ2-5 | TRBV6-2/TRBV6-3 | NA | TGTGCCAGCAGTTACTCGGGACAGGTAGAGACCCAGTACTTC | CASSYSGQVETQYF
NA | TRBJ1-6 | TRBV28 | few | TGTGCCAGCAGGTCGGCGTCGGGGATCCGATCACCCCTCCACTTT | CASRSASGIRSPLHF
NA | TRBJ1-2 | TRBV3-1/TRBV3-2 | NA | TGTGCCAGCAGCCAACACCTGACAAAGAACTATGGCTACACCTTC | CASSQHLTKNYGYTF
NA | TRBJ1-5 | TRBV7-8 | NA | TGTGCCAGCAGCTTGTTCAGGGGTTCGGATCAGCCCCAGCATTTT | CASSLFRGSDQPQHF
NA | TRBJ2-7 | TRBV2 | few | TGTGCCAGCAGCCAGGACATCCTGAGTGGCGAGCAGTACTTC | CASSQDILSGEQYF
NA | TRBJ2-5 | TRBV30 | NA | TGTGCCTGGAGTTACCCCATTACAGGATATCAAGAGACCCAGTACTTC | CAWSYPITGYQETQYF
NA | TRBJ2-1 | TRBV2 | NA | TGTGCCAGCAGTGAACTATGGAGCGATGAGCAGTTCTTC | CASSELWSDEQFF
NA | TRBJ2-5 | TRBV6-5 | NA | TGTGCCAGCAGTTACTCGCGTGAGACCCAGTACTTC | CASSYSRETQYF
NA | TRBJ1-3 | TRBV7-9 | NA | TGTGCCAGCAGTTTAAGGTGGAGCTCTGGAAACACCATATATTTT | CASSLRWSSGNTIYF
NA | TRBJ2-7 | TRBV2 | NA | TGTGCCAGCAGTGATGTTAAGGGGGCCTACGAGCAGTACTTC | CASSDVKGAYEQYF
NA | TRBJ2-6 | TRBV3-1/TRBV3-2 | few | TGTGCCAGCAGCCGGCAAGGGGCCAACGTCCTGACTTTC | CASSRQGANVLTF
TRBD2 | TRBJ2-1 | TRBV27 | NA | TGTGCCAGCAGTTTTAGGGGTAGGGGACTAGCGGGGGGCCGCTCCTACAATGAGCAGTTCTTC | CASSFRGRGLAGGRSYNEQFF
TRBD2 | TRBJ2-5 | TRBV2 | NA | TGTGCCAGCCATATTACTAGCGGGGGGGCGTCTGAGACCCAGTACTTC | CASHITSGGASETQYF
NA | TRBJ1-2 | TRBV9 | NA | TGTGCCAGCAGCGTAGGTGGGGCGTCGCCCCCCCATGGCTACACCTTC | CASSVGGASPPHGYTF
NA | TRBJ1-5 | TRBV7-2 | few | TGTGCCAGCAGCTTCTCCGCCGGTCAGCCCCAGCATTTT | CASSFSAGQPQHF
NA | TRBJ1-5 | TRBV5-5 | NA | TGTGCCAGCAGCTCTTTTCTAAATCAGCCCCAGCATTTT | CASSSFLNQPQHF
NA | TRBJ1-6 | TRBV28 | NA | TGTGCCAGCCACCAGGGGCCTACGTACAATTCACCCCTCCACTTT | CASHQGPTYNSPLHF
NA | TRBJ1-2 | TRBV18 | NA | TGTGCCAGCTCACAATTATCGGGGTACTATGGCTACACCTTC | CASSQLSGYYGYTF
NA | TRBJ1-2 | TRBV7-2 | NA | TGTGCCAGCAGCTTAGCCTACCGGGGGGCCGGCGGCTACACCTTC | CASSLAYRGAGGYTF
NA | TRBJ2-5 | TRBV14 | NA | TGTGCCAGCAGCTTAACGAGGGAGACCCAGTACTTC | CASSLTRETQYF
NA | TRBJ2-7 | TRBV9 | NA | TGTGCCAGCAGCGTAGTCTATACGAGAGACTCCTCCTACGAGCAGTACTTC | CASSVVYTRDSSYEQYF